The clone carrying this T cell receptor beta chain was counted between two and nine times. The data stem from a study of cytomegalovirus exposure and HLA in healthy donors. Both 60 Vbeta primers and 13 Jbeta primers went into the PCR. Authors' data handling: Some 80 million unique TCR beta chains, 10 million to 14 million shared, were counted in a later analysis. Repertoires were generated with immunoSEQ multiplex PCR, while TCRdb's copy carries only in-frame clones and drops some. The V and J calls and clone size were taken over from that table, and D and trimming were inferred from the DNA. The table includes 140,000 or so clones, around 10% detected once. The donors gave bone marrow, and they were healthy. Germline V CDR1 and CDR2: SEHNR, FQNEAQ (reference sequence). The V end was cut by 2 bases, the J end by 1 base, with 8 bases between. The CDR3 extends over 14 amino acids.

J is TRBJ1-1 and V is TRBV7-9; no reliable D call. This receptor was taken from a male donor in good health and CMV-seronegative. The source material was PBMCs. CDR3 nucleotides: TGTGCCAGCAGCTTAATTACCGGGAACACTGAAGCTTTCTTT. Encoded protein: CASSLITGNTEAFF.